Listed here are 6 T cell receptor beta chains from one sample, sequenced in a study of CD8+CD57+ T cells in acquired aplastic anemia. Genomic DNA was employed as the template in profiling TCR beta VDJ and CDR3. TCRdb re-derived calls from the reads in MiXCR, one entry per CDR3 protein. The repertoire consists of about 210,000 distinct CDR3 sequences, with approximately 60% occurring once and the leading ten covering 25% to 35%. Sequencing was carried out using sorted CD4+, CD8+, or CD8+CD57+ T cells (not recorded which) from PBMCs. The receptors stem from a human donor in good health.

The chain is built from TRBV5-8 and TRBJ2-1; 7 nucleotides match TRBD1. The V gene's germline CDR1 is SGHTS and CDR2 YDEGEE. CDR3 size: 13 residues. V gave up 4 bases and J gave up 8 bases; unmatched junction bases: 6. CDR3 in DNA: TGTGCCAGCAGCCCCGGGACAGCGGATGAGCAGTTCTTC. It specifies CASSPGTADEQFF.

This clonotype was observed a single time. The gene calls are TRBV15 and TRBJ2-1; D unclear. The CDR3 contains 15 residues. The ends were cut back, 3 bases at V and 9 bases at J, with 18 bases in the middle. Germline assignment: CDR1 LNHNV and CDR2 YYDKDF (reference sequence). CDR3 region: CATSRAPGDGSEQFF. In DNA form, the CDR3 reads TGTGCCACCAGCAGGGCCCCCGGTGACGGGTCTGAGCAGTTCTTC.

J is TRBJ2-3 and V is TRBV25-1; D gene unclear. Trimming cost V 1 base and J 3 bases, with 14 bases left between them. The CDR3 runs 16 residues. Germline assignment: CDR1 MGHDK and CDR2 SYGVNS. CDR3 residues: CASSELGQFRTDTQYF. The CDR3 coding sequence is TGTGCCAGCAGTGAATTAGGGCAGTTCCGGACAGATACGCAGTATTTT.

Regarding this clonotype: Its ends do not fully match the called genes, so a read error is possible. DNA for the CDR3: TGTGCCGGCAGTCAGGGGGCGGGAGACACTGAAGCTTTCTTC. This encodes CAGSQGAGDTEAFF. The chain uses TRBV6-6 and TRBJ2-1, with D maybe TRBD1 (8 bases). The germline gives CDR1 MNHNY, CDR2 SVGAGI (reference sequence). CDR3 length equals 14 residues.

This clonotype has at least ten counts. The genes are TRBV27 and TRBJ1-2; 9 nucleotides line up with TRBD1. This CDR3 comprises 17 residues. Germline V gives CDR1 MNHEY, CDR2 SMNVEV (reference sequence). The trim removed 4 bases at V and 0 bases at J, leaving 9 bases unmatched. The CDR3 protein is CASSSSFRQGANYGYTF. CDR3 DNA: TGTGCCAGCAGTTCCTCATTTCGACAGGGGGCTAACTATGGCTACACCTTC.

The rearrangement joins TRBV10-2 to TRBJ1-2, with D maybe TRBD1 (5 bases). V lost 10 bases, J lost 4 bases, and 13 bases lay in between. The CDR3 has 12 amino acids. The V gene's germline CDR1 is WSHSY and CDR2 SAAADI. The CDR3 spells CAIMGRTYGYTF. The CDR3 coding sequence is TGCGCCATCATGGGACGGACCTATGGCTACACCTTC.